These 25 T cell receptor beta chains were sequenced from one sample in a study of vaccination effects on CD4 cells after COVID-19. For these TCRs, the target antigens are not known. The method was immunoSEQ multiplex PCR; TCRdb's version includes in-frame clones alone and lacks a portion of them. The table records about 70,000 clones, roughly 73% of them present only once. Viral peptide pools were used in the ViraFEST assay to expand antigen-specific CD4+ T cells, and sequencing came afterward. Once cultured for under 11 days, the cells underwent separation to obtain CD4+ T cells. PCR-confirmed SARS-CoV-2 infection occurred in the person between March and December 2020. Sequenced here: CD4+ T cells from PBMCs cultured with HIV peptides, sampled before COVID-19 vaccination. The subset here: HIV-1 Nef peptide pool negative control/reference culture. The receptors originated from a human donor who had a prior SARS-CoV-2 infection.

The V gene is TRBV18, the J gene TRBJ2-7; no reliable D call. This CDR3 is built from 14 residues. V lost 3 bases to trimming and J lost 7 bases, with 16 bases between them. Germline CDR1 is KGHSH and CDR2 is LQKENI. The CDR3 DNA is TGTGCCAGCTCACCGTTTTCAGCCCCTACGGAGCAGTACTTC. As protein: CASSPFSAPTEQYF.

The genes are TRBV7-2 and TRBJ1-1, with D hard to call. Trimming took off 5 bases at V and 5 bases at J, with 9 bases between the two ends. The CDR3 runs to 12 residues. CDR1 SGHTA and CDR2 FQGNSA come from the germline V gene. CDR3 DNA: TGTGCCAGCAGCCCTCTTGTGACTGAAGCTTTCTTT. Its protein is CASSPLVTEAFF.

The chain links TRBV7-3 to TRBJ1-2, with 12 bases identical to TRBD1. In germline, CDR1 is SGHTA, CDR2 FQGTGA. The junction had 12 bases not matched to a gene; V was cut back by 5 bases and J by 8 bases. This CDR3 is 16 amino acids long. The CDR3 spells CASSPRDRGPQGGYTF. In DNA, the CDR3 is TGTGCCAGCAGCCCCAGGGACAGGGGGCCCCAGGGCGGCTACACCTTC.

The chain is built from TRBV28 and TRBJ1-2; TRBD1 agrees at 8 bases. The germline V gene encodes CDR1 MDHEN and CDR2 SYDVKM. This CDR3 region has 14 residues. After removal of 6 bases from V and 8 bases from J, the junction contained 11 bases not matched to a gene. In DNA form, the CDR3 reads TGTGCCAGCAGGAGACTTACAGGGGGACGCGGCTACACCTTC. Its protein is CASRRLTGGRGYTF.

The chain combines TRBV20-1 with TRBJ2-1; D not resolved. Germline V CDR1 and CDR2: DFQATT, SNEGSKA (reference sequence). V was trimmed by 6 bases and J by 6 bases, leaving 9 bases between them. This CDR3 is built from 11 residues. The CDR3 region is CSAAYVNEQFF. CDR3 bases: TGCAGTGCGGCATATGTCAATGAGCAGTTCTTC.

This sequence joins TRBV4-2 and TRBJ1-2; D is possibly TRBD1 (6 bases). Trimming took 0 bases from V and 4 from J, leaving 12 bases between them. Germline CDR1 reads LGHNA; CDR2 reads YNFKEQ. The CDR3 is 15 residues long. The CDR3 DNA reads TGTGCCAGCAGCCAAGATGGGGGCGGTCGCTATGGCTACACCTTC. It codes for CASSQDGGGRYGYTF.

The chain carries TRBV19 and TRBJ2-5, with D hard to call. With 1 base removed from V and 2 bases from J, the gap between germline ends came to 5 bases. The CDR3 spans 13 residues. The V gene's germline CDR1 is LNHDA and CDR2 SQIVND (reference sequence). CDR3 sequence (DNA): TGTGCCAGTAGTATAGGGAGTCAAGAGACCCAGTACTTC. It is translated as CASSIGSQETQYF. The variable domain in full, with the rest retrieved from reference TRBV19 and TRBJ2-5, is DGGITQSPKYLFRKEGQNVTLSCEQNLNHDAMYWYRQDPGQGLRLIYYSQIVNDFQKGDIAEGYSVSREKKESFPLTVTSAQKNPTAFYLCASSIGSQETQYFGPGTRLLVL.

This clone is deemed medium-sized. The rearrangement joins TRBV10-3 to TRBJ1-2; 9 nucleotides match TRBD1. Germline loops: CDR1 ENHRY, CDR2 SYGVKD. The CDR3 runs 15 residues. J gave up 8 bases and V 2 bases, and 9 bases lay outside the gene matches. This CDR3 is CAISENRQGDRGYTF. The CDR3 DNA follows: TGTGCCATCAGTGAGAACCGACAGGGGGATAGGGGCTACACCTTC.

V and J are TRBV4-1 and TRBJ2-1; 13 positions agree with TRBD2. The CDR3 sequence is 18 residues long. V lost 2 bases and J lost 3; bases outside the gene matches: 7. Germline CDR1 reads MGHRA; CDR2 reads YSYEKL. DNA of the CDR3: TGCGCCAGCAGCCAATCCACTAGCGGGGGGGTAGGCTACAATGAGCAGTTCTTC. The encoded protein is CASSQSTSGGVGYNEQFF.

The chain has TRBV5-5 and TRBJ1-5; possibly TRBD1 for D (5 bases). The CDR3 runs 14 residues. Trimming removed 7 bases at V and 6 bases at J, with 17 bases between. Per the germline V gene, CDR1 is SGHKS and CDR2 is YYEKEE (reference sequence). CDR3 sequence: CASGQGEVGQPQHF. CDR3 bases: TGTGCCAGCGGGCAGGGAGAGGTAGGTCAGCCCCAGCATTTT.

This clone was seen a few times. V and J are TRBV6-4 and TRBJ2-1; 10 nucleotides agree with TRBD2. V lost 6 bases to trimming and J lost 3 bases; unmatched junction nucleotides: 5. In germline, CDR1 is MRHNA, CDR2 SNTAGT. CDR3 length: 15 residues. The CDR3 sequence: CASRRTSGDYNEQFF. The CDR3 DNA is TGTGCCAGCAGAAGAACTAGCGGGGACTACAATGAGCAGTTCTTC.

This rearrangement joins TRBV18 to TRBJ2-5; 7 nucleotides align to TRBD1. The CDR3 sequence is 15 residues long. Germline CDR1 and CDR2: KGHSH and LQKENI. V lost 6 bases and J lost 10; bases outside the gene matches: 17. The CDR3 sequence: CASSTRQGPLGGQYF. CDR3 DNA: TGTGCCAGCTCCACGAGACAGGGCCCACTCGGTGGCCAGTACTTC.

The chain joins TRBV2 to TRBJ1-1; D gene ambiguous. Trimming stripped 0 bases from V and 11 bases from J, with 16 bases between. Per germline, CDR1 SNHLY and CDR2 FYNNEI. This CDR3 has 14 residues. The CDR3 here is CASSEAEAPLSAFF. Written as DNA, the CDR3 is TGTGCCAGCAGTGAAGCGGAGGCCCCCCTCAGTGCTTTCTTT.

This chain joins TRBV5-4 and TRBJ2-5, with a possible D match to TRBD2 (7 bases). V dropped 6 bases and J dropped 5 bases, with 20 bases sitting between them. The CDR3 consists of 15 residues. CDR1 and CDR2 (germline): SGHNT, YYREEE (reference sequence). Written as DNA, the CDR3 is TGTGCCAGCACCACGCCTGGGGGGGGCTCGGAGACCCAGTACTTC. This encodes CASTTPGGGSETQYF.

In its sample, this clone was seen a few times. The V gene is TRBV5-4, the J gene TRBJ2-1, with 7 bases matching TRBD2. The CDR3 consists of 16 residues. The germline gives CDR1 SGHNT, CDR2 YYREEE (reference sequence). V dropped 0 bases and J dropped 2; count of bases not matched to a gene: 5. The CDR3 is CASSLGGAGAYNEQFF. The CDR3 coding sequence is TGTGCCAGCAGCTTGGGTGGTGCGGGAGCCTACAATGAGCAGTTCTTC.

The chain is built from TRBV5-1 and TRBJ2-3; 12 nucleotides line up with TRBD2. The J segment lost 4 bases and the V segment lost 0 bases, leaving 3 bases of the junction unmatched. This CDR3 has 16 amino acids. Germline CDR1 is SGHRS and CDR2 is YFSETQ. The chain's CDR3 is CASSLASGGAADTQYF. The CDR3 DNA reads TGCGCCAGCAGCTTGGCTAGCGGGGGGGCGGCAGATACGCAGTATTTT.

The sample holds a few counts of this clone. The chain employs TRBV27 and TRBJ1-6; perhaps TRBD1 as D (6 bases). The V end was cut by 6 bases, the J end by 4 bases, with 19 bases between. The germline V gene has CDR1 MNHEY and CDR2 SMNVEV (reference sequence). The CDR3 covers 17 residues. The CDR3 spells CASSPRRTDSYNSPLHF. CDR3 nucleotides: TGTGCCAGCAGCCCTAGACGGACAGACTCGTATAATTCACCCCTCCACTTT.

The CDR3 sequence is CASSPGTTGEQYF. In nucleotides, the CDR3 is TGCGCCAGCAGCCCCGGGACCACGGGCGAGCAGTACTTC. The chain employs TRBV5-1 and TRBJ2-7; tentatively, D is TRBD1 or TRBD2 (5 bases each). Between the trimmed V and J ends, which lost 4 bases and 6 bases, there was a span of 14 bases. From germline, CDR1 is SGHRS and CDR2 YFSETQ. The CDR3 covers 13 residues.

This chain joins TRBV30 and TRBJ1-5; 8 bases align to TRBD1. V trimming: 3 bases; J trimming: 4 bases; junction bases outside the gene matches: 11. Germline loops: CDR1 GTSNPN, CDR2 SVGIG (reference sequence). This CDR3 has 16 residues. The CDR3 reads CAWRSGNRGGNQPQHF. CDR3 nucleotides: TGTGCCTGGAGGTCGGGGAACAGGGGGGGGAATCAGCCCCAGCATTTT. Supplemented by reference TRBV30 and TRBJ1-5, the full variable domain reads SQTIHQWPATLVQPVGSPLSLECTVEGTSNPNLYWYRQAAGRGLQLLFYSVGIGQISSEVPQNLSASRPQDRQFILSSKKLLLSDSGFYLCAWRSGNRGGNQPQHFGDGTRLSIL.

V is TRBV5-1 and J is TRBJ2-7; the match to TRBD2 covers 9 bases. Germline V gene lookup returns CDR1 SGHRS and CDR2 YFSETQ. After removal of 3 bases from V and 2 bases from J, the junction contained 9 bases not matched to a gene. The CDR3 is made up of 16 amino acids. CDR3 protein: CASSSEPSGTAYEQYF. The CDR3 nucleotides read TGCGCCAGCAGCTCTGAGCCTAGCGGGACTGCCTACGAGCAGTACTTC.

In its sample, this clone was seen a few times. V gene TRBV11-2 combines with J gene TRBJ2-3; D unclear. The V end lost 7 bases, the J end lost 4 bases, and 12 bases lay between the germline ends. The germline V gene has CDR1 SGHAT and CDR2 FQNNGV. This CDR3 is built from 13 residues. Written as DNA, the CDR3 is TGTGCCAGCACGCAGAGGAGCGCAGATACGCAGTATTTT. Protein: CASTQRSADTQYF.

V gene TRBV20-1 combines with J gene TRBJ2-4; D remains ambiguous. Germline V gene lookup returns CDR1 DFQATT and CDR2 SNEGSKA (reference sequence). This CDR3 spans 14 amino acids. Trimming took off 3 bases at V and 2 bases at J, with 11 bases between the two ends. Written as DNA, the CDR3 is TGCAGTGCTAGTGACCAGGTCACCAAAAACATTCAGTACTTC. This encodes CSASDQVTKNIQYF.

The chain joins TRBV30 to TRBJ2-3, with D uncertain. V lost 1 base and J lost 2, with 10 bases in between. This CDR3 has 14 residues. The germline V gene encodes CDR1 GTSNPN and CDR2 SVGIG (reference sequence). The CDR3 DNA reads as TGTGCCTGGAGTGAGACAACTATCACAGATACGCAGTATTTT. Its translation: CAWSETTITDTQYF.

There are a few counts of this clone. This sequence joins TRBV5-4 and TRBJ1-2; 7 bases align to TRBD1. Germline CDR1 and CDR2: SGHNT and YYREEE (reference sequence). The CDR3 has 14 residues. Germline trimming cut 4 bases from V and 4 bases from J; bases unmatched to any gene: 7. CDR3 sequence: CASSLNRGAYGYTF. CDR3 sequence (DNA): TGTGCCAGCAGCCTAAACAGGGGCGCCTATGGCTACACCTTC.

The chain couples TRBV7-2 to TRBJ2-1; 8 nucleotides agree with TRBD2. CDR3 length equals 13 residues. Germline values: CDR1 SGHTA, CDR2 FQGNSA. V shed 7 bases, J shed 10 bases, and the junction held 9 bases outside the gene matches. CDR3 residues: CASTGTRVGEQFF. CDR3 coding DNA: TGTGCCAGCACCGGGACTAGGGTTGGAGAGCAGTTCTTC.